A selection of T cell receptor beta chains follows, all from one sample in a study of cytomegalovirus exposure and HLA in healthy donors. The method was immunoSEQ multiplex PCR; TCRdb's version includes in-frame clones alone and lacks a portion of them. The profile covers some 150,000 clones, with less than 85% appearing a single time and more than 1.5% taken by the ten largest. The specimen sequenced was PBMCs. The receptors derive from a man aged 35 to 55 in good health and CMV-seronegative. The conserved cysteine and the conserved F or W are not part of the CDR3 here.

>TRBJ2-5|TRBV13
ASSLEKTSGRAGETQY
>TRBJ1-1|TRBV20-1
SAPGQGKAF
>TRBJ1-5|TRBV7-9
SSSSSPQGHSNQPQH
>TRBJ1-2|TRBV15
ATSRDRQGSYGYT
>TRBJ2-7|TRBV19
ASSIGLAATYEQY
>TRBJ2-1|TRBV11-3
ASSLRGSYNEQF
>TRBJ2-3|TRBV28
ASSQGGSTDTQY
>TRBJ1-6|TRBV5-6
ASSLGRSPLH
>TRBJ1-3|TRBV4-3
ASSQEGGSGNTIY
>TRBJ1-4|TRBV9
ASSVAGGSGEKLF
>TRBJ2-5|TRBV5-4
ASSFGLAGGARH
>TRBJ2-1|TRBV19
ASRRTGGPGEQF
>TRBJ2-7|TRBV15
ATSNAGGPYEQY
>TRBJ2-1|TRBV2
ASRTSGGYNEQF
>TRBJ1-5|TRBV4-2
ASSQGRNDQPQH
>TRBJ2-7|TRBV11-2
ASSPRRNRGLLYEQY
>TRBJ1-1|TRBV7-2
ASSLGAGQQGARAF
>TRBJ1-2|TRBV29-1
SVPLTGMGGYT
>TRBJ1-6|TRBV6-1
ASSEGGQGGSPLH
>TRBJ1-1|TRBV7-2
ASSFYRLNTEAF
>TRBJ2-3|TRBV19
ASSIGGQQGVGTDTQY
>TRBJ2-7|TRBV6-5
ASSYSGAPYEQY
>TRBJ1-2|TRBV7-2
ASSLARDRANYGYT
>TRBJ2-7|TRBV28
ASRTRGPYEQY
>TRBJ2-7|TRBV6-5
ASSPDRGVSYEQY
>TRBJ1-5|TRBV7-6
ASRAPGNSNQPQH
>TRBJ1-5|TRBV5-1
ASSSTQGQPQH
>TRBJ2-3|TRBV6-5
ASRTIMARTDTQY
>TRBJ1-6|TRBV6-5
ASSGAYNSPLH
>TRBJ2-5|TRBV5-3
ASSPTGFVRETQY
>TRBJ1-4|TRBV4-3
ASSQDRLSGVEKLF
>NA|TRBV2
ASSTRGRSYEQY
>TRBJ1-5|TRBV7-9
ASSLARQGRNQPQH
>TRBJ1-4|TRBV7-2
ASSDRGTGEKLF
>TRBJ2-7|TRBV20-1
STGQGHEQY
>TRBJ2-7|TRBV4-3
ASSQVAGVEYEQY
>TRBJ2-1|TRBV5-1
ASSLGDTSYNEQF
>TRBJ2-3|TRBV7-2
ASSLGASLDTQY
>TRBJ1-1|TRBV29-1
SGDRLGTEAF
>TRBJ1-2|TRBV4-3
ASSQEVADYYGYT
>TRBJ2-3|TRBV7-2
ASSLDPLAASTDTQY
>TRBJ1-5|TRBV4-1
ASSQETAGHQPQH